Listed below are T cell receptor beta chains from one sample, sequenced in a study of blood T cell repertoires in COVID-19. Sequencing used immunoSEQ multiplex PCR; TCRdb keeps in-frame clones, though not all of them. The sample contains 150,000 to 200,000 clones, approximately 81% of which appear only once. The specimen was peripheral blood. Source of these receptors: a human donor with acute or convalescent COVID-19. The donor label of this sample is uncertain. CDR3s include the opening cysteine and the closing phenylalanine or tryptophan. D genes are given only for firm matches. Clone size is not always given. Where it is, it says once, few, many or a class for expanded clones.

size: .
V: TRBV13
D: TRBD1
J: TRBJ1-2
DNA: TGTGCCAGCAGCATTACACAGGGGGCGCTTGGCTACACCTTC
CDR3: CASSITQGALGYTF

size: few
V: TRBV5-1
D: TRBD1
J: TRBJ1-3
DNA: TGCGCCAGCAGCTTTGGTACGACAGGGGGCTTTGGAAACACCATATATTTT
CDR3: CASSFGTTGGFGNTIYF

size: once
V: TRBV1
D: .
J: TRBJ2-7
DNA: TGCACCAGCAGCCAAGACGCGGGAGACTCCTACGAGCAGTACTTC
CDR3: CTSSQDAGDSYEQYF

size: .
V: TRBV7-9
D: .
J: TRBJ1-1
DNA: TGTGCCAGCAGCTTTGGCAGGGAGAACACTGAAGCTTTCTTT
CDR3: CASSFGRENTEAFF

size: .
V: TRBV5-1
D: TRBD1
J: TRBJ1-1
DNA: TGCGCCAGCAGCTCGACAGGGGGAGGGAACACTGAAGCTTTCTTT
CDR3: CASSSTGGGNTEAFF

size: once
V: TRBV7-3
D: TRBD2
J: TRBJ2-1
DNA: TGTGCCAGCAGTCTCGGACTAGCGGGGGGCCGCAATGAGCAGTTCTTC
CDR3: CASSLGLAGGRNEQFF

size: .
V: TRBV6-6
D: .
J: TRBJ1-2
DNA: TGTGCCAGCAGTCGCTCTACCGCCTCCGGGACACGATATGGCTACACCTTC
CDR3: CASSRSTASGTRYGYTF

size: .
V: TRBV7-2
D: .
J: TRBJ2-5
DNA: TGTGCCAGCAGCCAGCGGAGGGGAGTTGAACAAGAGACCCAGTACTTC
CDR3: CASSQRRGVEQETQYF

size: .
V: TRBV9
D: TRBD1
J: TRBJ1-5
DNA: TGTGCCAGCAGCTTGGGACAGAGCAATCAGCCCCAGCATTTT
CDR3: CASSLGQSNQPQHF

size: .
V: TRBV6-6
D: TRBD2
J: TRBJ2-2
DNA: TGTGCCAGCAGCTCCGATGGAGGTTTTATCCCCTACCTTCGCGAGCGGGGCTCTGGGGGGGAGCTGTTTTTT
CDR3: CASSSDGGFIPYLRERGSGGELFF

size: few
V: TRBV27
D: TRBD2
J: TRBJ2-3
DNA: TGTGCCAGCAGCCAGGCTGTGTCGGGGGGTACGCAGTATTTT
CDR3: CASSQAVSGGTQYF

size: .
V: TRBV7-7
D: TRBD2
J: TRBJ2-2
DNA: TGTGCCAGCAGCACTTCTAGCGGGGGGCGAACCGGGGAGCTGTTTTTT
CDR3: CASSTSSGGRTGELFF

size: .
V: TRBV28
D: .
J: TRBJ1-2
DNA: TGTGCCAGCAGTCCCGTGAGACAGGTTTCTAACTATGGCTACACCTTC
CDR3: CASSPVRQVSNYGYTF

size: .
V: TRBV5-1
D: TRBD1
J: TRBJ2-3
DNA: TGCGCCAGCAGGGTACAGGGGATCTTCACAGATACGCAGTATTTT
CDR3: CASRVQGIFTDTQYF

size: .
V: TRBV19
D: TRBD1
J: TRBJ1-2
DNA: TGTGCCAGTAGTACCCTGCGGGGCAGGGGGACCCGAAAGGCTAACTATGGCTACACCTTC
CDR3: CASSTLRGRGTRKANYGYTF

size: .
V: TRBV27
D: .
J: TRBJ1-1
DNA: TGTGCCAGCAGTTTATTCGCGGACATGATGAACACTGAAGCTTTCTTT
CDR3: CASSLFADMMNTEAFF

size: .
V: TRBV30
D: .
J: TRBJ1-2
DNA: TGTGCCTGGAGTGCAGGATTCTATGGCTACACCTTC
CDR3: CAWSAGFYGYTF

size: .
V: TRBV30
D: .
J: TRBJ1-1
DNA: TGTGCCTGGAGTTCTCTCAGGGCAATGAACACTGAAGCTTTCTTT
CDR3: CAWSSLRAMNTEAFF

size: .
V: TRBV2
D: .
J: TRBJ1-5
DNA: TGTGCCAGCAGTGAATCACTTTATCAGCCCCAGCATTTT
CDR3: CASSESLYQPQHF

size: .
V: TRBV19
D: .
J: TRBJ2-1
DNA: TGTGCCAGTAGTAGAGGGGGGGCGCGACAGTACAATGAGCAGTTCTTC
CDR3: CASSRGGARQYNEQFF

size: few
V: TRBV30
D: TRBD1
J: TRBJ1-2
DNA: TGTGCCTGGAGCCGCGGACAGGGGGCACAAGGCTACACCTTC
CDR3: CAWSRGQGAQGYTF

size: .
V: TRBV10-3
D: .
J: TRBJ1-1
DNA: TGTGCCATCAGTGGCTCCTCACCCAGGGTATGGGGAACCACTGAAGCTTTCTTT
CDR3: CAISGSSPRVWGTTEAFF

size: .
V: TRBV5-6
D: TRBD1
J: TRBJ1-2
DNA: TGTGCCAGCAGCGGCAGGGGGCGGTATGGCTACACCTTC
CDR3: CASSGRGRYGYTF

size: few
V: TRBV27
D: .
J: TRBJ2-2
DNA: TGTGCCAGCAGTTTAACTCGTATCGGGGAGCTGTTTTTT
CDR3: CASSLTRIGELFF